The text below deals with one TCR beta chain. No cognate antigen has been identified for it. The input lacks base qualities; no much larger clone sits a single base away. This sample is part of a study of regulatory T cells in long-lasting Graves disease (dated by TCRdb to 2020 to 2022). For the study in its entirety: Patients with newly diagnosed Graves' disease had been on antithyroid drugs for under 3 months. This study used TCR sequencing and RNA sequencing of peripheral blood to compare persistent Graves' disease patients against newly diagnosed Graves' disease patients. A total of 35 or so samples were covered by TCR sequencing, comprising some 13 persistent and 20 or so newly diagnosed Graves' disease patients. The study took place in China and was registered as a clinical trial. Broader findings and caveats from the paper: Only the TCR beta chain was sequenced and analyzed. The authors acknowledged the small sample size as a limitation that may reduce accuracy. Lower TCR Shannon entropy and fewer highly expanded clones were observed in persistent Graves' disease patients than in newly diagnosed patients, which suggested clonal expansion. More public clonotypes were shared among persistent patients (roughly 2,700) than among newly diagnosed patients (966). Only peripheral blood was studied, because thyroid tissue, the primary lesion, was inaccessible.

The sample's time point label is to be understood as: newly diagnosed GD, antithyroid drugs for less than 3 months. RNA was extracted from PBMCs in TRIzol for both TCR sequencing and RNA sequencing. The diagnosis of Graves' disease was made according to American Thyroid Association guidelines. Patients were recruited from an endocrinology department in Xi'an, China. Each patient gave 7.5 to 10 milliliters of peripheral blood, collected in an EDTA anticoagulant tube. Ficoll Paque Plus density gradient separation was used to isolate PBMCs, and no further T cell sorting was done. RNA quality was checked with an Agilent 2100 Bioanalyzer and agarose gel, and concentration with a NanoDrop 2000. The library came from multiplex PCR. The run used an Illumina HiSeq 4000. iRepertoire HTBI primers and Arm-PCR amplification of CDR3 regions were used to construct TCR beta libraries. Before sequencing, the PCR products went through gel purification. The authors processed their data as follows. Across samples, about 64 TRBV and 12 to 15 TRBJ segments were identified and used for gene usage analysis of CDR3 amino acid clonotypes. COPE and FqMerger were used to merge filtered high-quality paired reads into contigs. BLAST was used to align contigs to IMGT TRBV, TRBD and TRBJ reference genes, and CDR3 was defined according to IMGT. Highly expanded clones were defined as clonotypes with a frequency above 0.1%. Shannon entropy served as the measure of repertoire diversity, while the Gini coefficient captured V-J evenness. A clonotype found in more than one individual was treated as public. In TCRdb, the public reads were trimmed at Q25 with fastp and aligned with MiXCR, with productive beta chains retained. Records with the same CDR3 protein are collapsed into one entry carrying the most frequent genes and DNA. The V and J calls, along with clone size, are taken from TCRdb and not from the paper's own processing. Within this sample are approximately 350,000 distinct CDR3 sequences, with roughly 17% of them counted one time only. The top ten hold roughly a fifth of the sample.

These data were likewise used in another study, on T cells in Graves' hyperthyroidism and ophthalmopathy. That second publication adds: Stable Graves' hyperthyroidism was defined as the absence of progression to ophthalmopathy over 18 months of follow-up. Hyperthyroidism patients were aged 18 to 65 years and newly diagnosed, with disease duration of less than 2 months. Exclusion was applied to patients with uncontrolled infections, other autoimmune diseases, pregnancy or lactation. Diagnoses were based on clinical symptoms, serum thyroxine and TRAb, thyroid ultrasound and orbital computed tomography. The TCR CDR3 was subjected to a first round of RT-PCR using the HTBI primer set and the Qiagen OneStep RT-PCR kit. Most expanded thyroid clonotypes (frequency above 0.001) were also found in blood, which suggests that blood repertoires may mirror thyroid immune responses. Ophthalmopathy was separated from stable hyperthyroidism by a 13 V-J signature model, with about 88% sensitivity and roughly 84% specificity obtained in cross-validation and 80%/75% obtained in testing. In validation, the model predicted progression to ophthalmopathy with around 71% sensitivity and 72% to 75% specificity, a median of roughly seven months before onset. A discovery cohort of about 96 patients, roughly 45 with Graves' ophthalmopathy and 55 to 60 with stable Graves' hyperthyroidism, was used to find distinguishing TCR V-J signatures. An independent validation cohort of fewer than 20 hyperthyroidism patients and more than 15 patients who later progressed to ophthalmopathy tested prospective prediction of ophthalmopathy. For training and testing, the roughly 100 patients in the discovery cohort were randomly divided in a 7:3 ratio. The study also compared thyroid tissue and blood T-cell repertoires from a handful of Graves' hyperthyroidism patients. After blood sampling, hyperthyroidism patients were treated with methimazole at a starting dose of 30 mg daily, and ophthalmopathy patients were treated with high-dose intravenous methylprednisolone. Libraries were constructed in a second round of multiplex PCR, after which size selection and purification were performed. Paired-end sequencing of the libraries was performed with 100 bp reads on an Illumina HiSeq2000. Raw data were processed with SOAPnuke, discarding reads with adapters, uncalled bases, mean Phred below 15, or no exact constant-primer or identifier match. COPE v1.2.5 was used to merge high-quality paired reads, and clonotypes were defined as unique nucleotide sequences. Clonotypes were aligned to IMGT TRBV, TRBD and TRBJ reference segments using MiTCR v1.1. Analysis was restricted to V-J combinations with a frequency above 0.0001, which covered roughly 99% of repertoires. The TCS score was defined as the ratio of F50 (clonal expansion) to E x V (chaos), calculated using BLOSUM62-based TCRdist between CDR3 peptides within each V-J. Welch's t-statistics and random forest reduced just over 500 V-J features to some 14, which were used in a naive Bayes classifier (R e1071). Sample size was not statistically predetermined, and blinding of investigators to group allocation was not performed. According to the paper, TCR Vbeta CDR3 sequencing was carried out on 135 peripheral blood samples, which came from under 50 ophthalmopathy, fewer than 80 hyperthyroidism and about 17 progressor patients.

Source: peripheral blood mononuclear cells (PBMCs), taken at new diagnosis, from a patient treated with antithyroid drugs. This receptor was identified in a young woman with Graves disease. Donor details come from another sample of the same person, matched by shared clones.

The CDR3 here reads CAGRRWATNTGELFF. The nucleotide sequence is given as TGTGCCGGCCGTCGGTGGGCGACCAACACCGGGGAGCTGTTTTTT. The sequence joins TRBV2 to TRBJ2-2, with the D gene too uncertain to name. From a lookup of the germline V gene, CDR1 and CDR2 are SNHLY and FYNNEI. V is clipped by 11 bases and J by 2 bases, and the sequence between their germline boundaries is 18 bases long. From cysteine to phenylalanine, the CDR3 is 15 amino acids long. The kept DNA is CDR3 alone, 45 bases in frame from the first base.